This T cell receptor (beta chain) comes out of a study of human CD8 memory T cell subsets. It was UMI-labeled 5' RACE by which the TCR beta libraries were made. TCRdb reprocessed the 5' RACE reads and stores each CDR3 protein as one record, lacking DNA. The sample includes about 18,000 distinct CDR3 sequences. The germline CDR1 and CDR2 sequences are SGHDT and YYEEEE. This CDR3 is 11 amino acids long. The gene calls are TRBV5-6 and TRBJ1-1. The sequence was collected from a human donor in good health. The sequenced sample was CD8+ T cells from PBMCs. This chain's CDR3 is CASSMNTEAFF.